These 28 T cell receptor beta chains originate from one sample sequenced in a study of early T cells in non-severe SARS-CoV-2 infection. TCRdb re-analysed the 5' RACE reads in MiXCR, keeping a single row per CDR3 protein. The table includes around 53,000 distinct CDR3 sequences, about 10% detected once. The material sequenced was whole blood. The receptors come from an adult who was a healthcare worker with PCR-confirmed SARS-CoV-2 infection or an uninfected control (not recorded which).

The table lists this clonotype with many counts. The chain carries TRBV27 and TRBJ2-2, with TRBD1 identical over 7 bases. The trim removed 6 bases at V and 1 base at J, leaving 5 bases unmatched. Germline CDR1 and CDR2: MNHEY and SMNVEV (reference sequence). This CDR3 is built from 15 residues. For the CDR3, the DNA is TGTGCCAGCAGGCGGACAGGAATGAACACCGGGGAGCTGTTTTTT. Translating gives CASRRTGMNTGELFF.

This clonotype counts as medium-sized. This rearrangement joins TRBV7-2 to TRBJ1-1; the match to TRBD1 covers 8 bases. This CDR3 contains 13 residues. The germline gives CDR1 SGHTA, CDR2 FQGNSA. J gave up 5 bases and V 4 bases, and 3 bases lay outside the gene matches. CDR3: CASSYTGGTEAFF. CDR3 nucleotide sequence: TGTGCCAGCAGCTACACAGGGGGAACTGAAGCTTTCTTT.

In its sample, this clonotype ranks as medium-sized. CDR3 amino acids: CASSRQGAGEQYF. The CDR3 bases are TGTGCCAGCAGCCGACAGGGGGCGGGGGAGCAGTACTTC. The rearrangement links TRBV11-3 to TRBJ2-7; 10 bases match TRBD1. This CDR3 comprises 13 residues. V lost 5 bases, J lost 7 bases, and 5 bases stayed unmatched. CDR1 is SGHNT, CDR2 YENEEA, per germline. The variable domain in full, with the rest retrieved from reference TRBV11-3 and TRBJ2-7, is EAGVVQSPRYKIIEKKQPVAFWCNPISGHNTLYWYLQNLGQGPELLIRYENEEAVDDSQLPKDRFSAERLKGVDSTLKIQPAELGDSAVYLCASSRQGAGEQYFGPGTRLTVT.

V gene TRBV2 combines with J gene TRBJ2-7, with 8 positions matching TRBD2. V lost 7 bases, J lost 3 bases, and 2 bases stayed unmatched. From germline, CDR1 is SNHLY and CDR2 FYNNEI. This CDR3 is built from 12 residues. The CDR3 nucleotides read TGTGCCAGCATCCGGGAGGGCTACGAGCAGTACTTC. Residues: CASIREGYEQYF.

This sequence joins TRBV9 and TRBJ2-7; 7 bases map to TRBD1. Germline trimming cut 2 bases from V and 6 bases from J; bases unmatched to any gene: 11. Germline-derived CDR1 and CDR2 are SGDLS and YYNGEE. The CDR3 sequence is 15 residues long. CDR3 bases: TGTGCCAGCAGCGTCCAGGGGGAACTTGTCACCGAGCAGTACTTC. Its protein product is CASSVQGELVTEQYF.

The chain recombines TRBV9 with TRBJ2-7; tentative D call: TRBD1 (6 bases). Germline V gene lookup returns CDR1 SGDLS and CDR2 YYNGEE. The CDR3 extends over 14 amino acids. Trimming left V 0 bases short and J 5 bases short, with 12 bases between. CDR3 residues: CASSVVGEGDEQYF. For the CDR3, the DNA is TGTGCCAGCAGCGTAGTGGGTGAGGGGGACGAGCAGTACTTC.

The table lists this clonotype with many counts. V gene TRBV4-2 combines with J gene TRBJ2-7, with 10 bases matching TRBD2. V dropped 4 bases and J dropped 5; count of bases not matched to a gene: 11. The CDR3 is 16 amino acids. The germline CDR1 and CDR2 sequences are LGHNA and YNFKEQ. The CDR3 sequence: CASSPTLASGSHEQYF. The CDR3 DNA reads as TGTGCCAGCAGCCCCACCTTGGCTAGCGGGAGCCACGAGCAGTACTTC.

Here the CDR3 DNA reads TGCAGCGTTCGACTAGGACTTTACGAGCAGTACTTC. Amino acids: CSVRLGLYEQYF. The genes are TRBV29-1 and TRBJ2-7, with D possibly TRBD2 on 6 matching bases. Trimming left V 5 bases short and J 4 bases short, with 12 bases between. The CDR3 is made up of 12 amino acids. Germline V gives CDR1 SQVTM, CDR2 ANQGSEA.

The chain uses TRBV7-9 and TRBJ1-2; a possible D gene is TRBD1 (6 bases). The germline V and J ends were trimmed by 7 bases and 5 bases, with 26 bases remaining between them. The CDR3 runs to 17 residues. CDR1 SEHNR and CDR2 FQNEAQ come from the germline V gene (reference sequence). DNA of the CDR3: TGTGCCAGCACCCCCACCCCGCGGGCACAGGGTGGTTATGGCTACACCTTC. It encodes CASTPTPRAQGGYGYTF.

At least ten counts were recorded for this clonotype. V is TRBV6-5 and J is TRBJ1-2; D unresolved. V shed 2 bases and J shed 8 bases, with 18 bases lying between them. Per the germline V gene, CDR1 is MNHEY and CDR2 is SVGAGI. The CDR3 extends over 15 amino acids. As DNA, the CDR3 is TGTGCCAGCAGTTACGTATCTGGGCAGTCGGCGGGCTACACCTTC. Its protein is CASSYVSGQSAGYTF.

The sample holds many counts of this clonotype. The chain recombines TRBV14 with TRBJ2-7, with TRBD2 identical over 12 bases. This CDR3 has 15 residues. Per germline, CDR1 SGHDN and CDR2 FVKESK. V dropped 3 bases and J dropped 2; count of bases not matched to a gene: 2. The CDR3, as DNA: TGTGCCAGCAGCCACGGACTAGCGGGGACCTACGAGCAGTACTTC. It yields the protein CASSHGLAGTYEQYF.

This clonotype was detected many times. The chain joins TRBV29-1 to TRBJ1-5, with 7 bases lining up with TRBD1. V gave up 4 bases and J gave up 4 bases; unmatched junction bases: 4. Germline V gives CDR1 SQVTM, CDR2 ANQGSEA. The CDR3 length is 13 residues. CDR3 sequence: CSVVSGGNQPQHF. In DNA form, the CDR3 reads TGCAGCGTTGTATCAGGGGGAAATCAGCCCCAGCATTTT. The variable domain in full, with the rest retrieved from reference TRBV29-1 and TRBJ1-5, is SAVISQKPSRDICQRGTSLTIQCQVDSQVTMMFWYRQQPGQSLTLIATANQGSEATYESGFVIDKFPISRPNLTFSTLTVSNMSPEDSSIYLCSVVSGGNQPQHFGDGTRLSIL.

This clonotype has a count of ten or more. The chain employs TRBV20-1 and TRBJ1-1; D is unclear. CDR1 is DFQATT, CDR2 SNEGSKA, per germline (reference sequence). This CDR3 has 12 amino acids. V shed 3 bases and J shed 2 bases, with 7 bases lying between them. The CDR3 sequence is CSASQYNTEAFF. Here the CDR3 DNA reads TGCAGTGCTAGTCAGTATAACACTGAAGCTTTCTTT.

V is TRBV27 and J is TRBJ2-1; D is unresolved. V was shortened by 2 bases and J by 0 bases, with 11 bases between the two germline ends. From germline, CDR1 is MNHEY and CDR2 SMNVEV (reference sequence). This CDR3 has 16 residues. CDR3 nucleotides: TGTGCCAGCAGTTTAAGTTCGTATAGCTCCTACAATGAGCAGTTCTTC. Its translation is CASSLSSYSSYNEQFF.

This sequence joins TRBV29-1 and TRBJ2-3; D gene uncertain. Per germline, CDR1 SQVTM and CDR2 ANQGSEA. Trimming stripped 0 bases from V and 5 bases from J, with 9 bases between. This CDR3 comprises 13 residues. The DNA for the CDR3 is TGCAGCGTTGAAGAAACCTCCGTAGATACGCAGTATTTT. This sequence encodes CSVEETSVDTQYF.

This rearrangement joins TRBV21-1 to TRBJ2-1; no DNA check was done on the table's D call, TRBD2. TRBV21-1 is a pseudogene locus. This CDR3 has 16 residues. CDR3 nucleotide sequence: TGTGCCAGCAACCGGACTCCACCGAGCTCCTACAATGAGCAGTTCTTC. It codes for CASNRTPPSSYNEQFF.

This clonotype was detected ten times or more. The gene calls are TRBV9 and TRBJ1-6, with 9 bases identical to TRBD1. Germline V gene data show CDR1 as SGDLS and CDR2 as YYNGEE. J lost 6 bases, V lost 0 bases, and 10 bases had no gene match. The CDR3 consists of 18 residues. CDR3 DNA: TGTGCCAGCAGCGTAGCCCCACCGGGACAGGGAAGTAATTCACCCCTCCACTTT. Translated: CASSVAPPGQGSNSPLHF.

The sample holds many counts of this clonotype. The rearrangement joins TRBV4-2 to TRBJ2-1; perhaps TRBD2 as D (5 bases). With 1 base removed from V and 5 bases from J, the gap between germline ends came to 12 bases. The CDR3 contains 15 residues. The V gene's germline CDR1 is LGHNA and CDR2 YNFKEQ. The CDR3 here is CASSQVTSPDNEQFF. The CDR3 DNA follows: TGTGCCAGCAGCCAAGTAACTAGTCCGGACAATGAGCAGTTCTTC.

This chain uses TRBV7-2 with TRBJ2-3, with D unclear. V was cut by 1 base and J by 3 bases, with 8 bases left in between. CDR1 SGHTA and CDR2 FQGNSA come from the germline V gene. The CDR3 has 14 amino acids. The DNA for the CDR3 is TGTGCCAGCAGCTTAGTTCCCGAGACAGATACGCAGTATTTT. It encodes CASSLVPETDTQYF.

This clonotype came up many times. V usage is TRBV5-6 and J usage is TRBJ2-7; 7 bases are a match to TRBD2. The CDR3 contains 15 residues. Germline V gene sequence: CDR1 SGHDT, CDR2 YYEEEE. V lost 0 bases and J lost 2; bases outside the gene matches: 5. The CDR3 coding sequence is TGTGCCAGCAGCTTGGCGGGAGGTTCTACCTACGAGCAGTACTTC. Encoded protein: CASSLAGGSTYEQYF.

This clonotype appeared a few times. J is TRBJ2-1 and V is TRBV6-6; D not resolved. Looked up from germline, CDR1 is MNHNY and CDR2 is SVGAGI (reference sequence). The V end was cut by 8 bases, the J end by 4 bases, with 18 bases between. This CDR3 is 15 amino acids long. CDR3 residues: CASGLFGPAYNEQFF. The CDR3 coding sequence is TGTGCCAGCGGTCTTTTCGGGCCCGCATACAATGAGCAGTTCTTC.

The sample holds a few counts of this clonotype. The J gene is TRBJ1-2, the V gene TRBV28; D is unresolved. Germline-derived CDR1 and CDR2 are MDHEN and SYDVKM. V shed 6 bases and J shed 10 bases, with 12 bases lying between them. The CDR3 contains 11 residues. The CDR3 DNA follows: TGTGCCAGCAGCTCTCTTTTTGACTACACCTTC. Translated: CASSSLFDYTF.

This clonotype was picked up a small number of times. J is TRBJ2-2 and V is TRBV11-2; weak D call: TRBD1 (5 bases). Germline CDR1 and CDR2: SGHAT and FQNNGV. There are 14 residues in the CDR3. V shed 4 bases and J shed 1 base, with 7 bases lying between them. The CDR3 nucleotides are TGTGCCAGCAGCTCCACAGGGAACACCGGGGAGCTGTTTTTT. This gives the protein CASSSTGNTGELFF. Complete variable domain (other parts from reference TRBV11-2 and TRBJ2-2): EAGVAQSPRYKIIEKRQSVAFWCNPISGHATLYWYQQILGQGPKLLIQFQNNGVVDDSQLPKDRFSAERLKGVDSTLKIQPAKLEDSAVYLCASSSTGNTGELFFGEGSRLTVL.

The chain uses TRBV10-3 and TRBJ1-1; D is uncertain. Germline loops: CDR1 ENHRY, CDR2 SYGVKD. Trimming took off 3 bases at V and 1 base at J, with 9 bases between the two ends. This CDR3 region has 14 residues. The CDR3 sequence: CAISETLENTEAFF. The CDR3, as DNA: TGTGCCATCAGTGAAACTCTCGAGAACACTGAAGCTTTCTTT.

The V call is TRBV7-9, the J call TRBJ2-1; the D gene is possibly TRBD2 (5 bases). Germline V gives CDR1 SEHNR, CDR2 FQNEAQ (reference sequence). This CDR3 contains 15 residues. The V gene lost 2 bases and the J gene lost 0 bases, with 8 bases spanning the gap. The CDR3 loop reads CASSLPGISYNEQFF. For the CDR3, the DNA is TGTGCCAGCAGCTTACCCGGGATCTCCTACAATGAGCAGTTCTTC.

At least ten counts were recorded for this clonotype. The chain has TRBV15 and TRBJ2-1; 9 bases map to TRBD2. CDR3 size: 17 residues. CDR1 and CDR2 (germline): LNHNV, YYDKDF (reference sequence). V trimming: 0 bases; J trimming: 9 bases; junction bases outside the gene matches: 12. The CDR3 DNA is TGTGCCACCAGCAGAGATCTTAAGGCTAGCGGGATTGGTGAGCAGTTCTTC. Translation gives CATSRDLKASGIGEQFF.

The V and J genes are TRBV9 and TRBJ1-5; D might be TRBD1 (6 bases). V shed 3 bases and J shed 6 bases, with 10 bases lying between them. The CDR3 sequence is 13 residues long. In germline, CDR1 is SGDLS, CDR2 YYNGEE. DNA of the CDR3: TGTGCCAGCAGCGGAGGAGGGGGTCAGCCCCAGCATTTT. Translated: CASSGGGGQPQHF. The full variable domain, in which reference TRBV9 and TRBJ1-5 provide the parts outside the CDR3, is DSGVTQTPKHLITATGQRVTLRCSPRSGDLSVYWYQQSLDQGLQFLIQYYNGEERAKGNILERFSAQQFPDLHSELNLSSLELGDSALYFCASSGGGGQPQHFGDGTRLSIL.

The CDR3 sequence is CASSLDPGRVETQYF. The DNA for the CDR3 is TGTGCCAGCAGCTTAGATCCGGGCAGGGTGGAGACCCAGTACTTC. This chain connects TRBV11-2 to TRBJ2-5; tentative D call: TRBD1 (5 bases). CDR1 and CDR2 from the germline V gene are SGHAT and FQNNGV. Trimming removed 0 bases at V and 5 bases at J, with 13 bases between. The CDR3 spans 15 residues.